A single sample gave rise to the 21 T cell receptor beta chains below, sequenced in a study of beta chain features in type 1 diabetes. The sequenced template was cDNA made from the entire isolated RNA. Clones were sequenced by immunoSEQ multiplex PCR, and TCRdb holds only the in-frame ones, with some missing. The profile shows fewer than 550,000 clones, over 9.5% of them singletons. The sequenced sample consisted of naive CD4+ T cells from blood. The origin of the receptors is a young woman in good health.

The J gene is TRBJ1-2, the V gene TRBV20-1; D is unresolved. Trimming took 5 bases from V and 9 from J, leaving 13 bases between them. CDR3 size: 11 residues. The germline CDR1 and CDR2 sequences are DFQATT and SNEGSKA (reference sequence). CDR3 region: CSAPEGRRYTF. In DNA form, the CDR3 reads TGCAGTGCTCCCGAAGGGCGTCGCTACACCTTC.

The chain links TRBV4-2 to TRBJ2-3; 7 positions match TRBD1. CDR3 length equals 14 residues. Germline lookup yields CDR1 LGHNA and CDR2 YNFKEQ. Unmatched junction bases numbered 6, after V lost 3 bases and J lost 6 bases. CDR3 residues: CASSHTDREDTQYF. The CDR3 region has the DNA TGTGCCAGCAGCCACACAGACAGGGAGGATACGCAGTATTTT.

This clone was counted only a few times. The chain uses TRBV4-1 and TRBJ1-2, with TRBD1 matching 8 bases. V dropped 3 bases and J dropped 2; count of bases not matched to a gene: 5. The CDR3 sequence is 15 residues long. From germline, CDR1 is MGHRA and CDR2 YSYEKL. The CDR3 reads CASSHGQGANYGYTF. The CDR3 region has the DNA TGCGCCAGCAGCCACGGACAGGGAGCGAACTATGGCTACACCTTC.

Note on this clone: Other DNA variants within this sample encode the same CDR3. CDR3 in DNA: TGCAGTGCTCGGGTGAACACTGAAGCTTTCTTT. Amino acid sequence: CSARVNTEAFF. V and J are TRBV20-1 and TRBJ1-1; D is unclear. This CDR3 has 11 residues. Germline-derived CDR1 and CDR2 are DFQATT and SNEGSKA (reference sequence). V was clipped by 5 bases and J by 0 bases, with 4 bases between them.

CDR3 in DNA: TGTGCCAGCAGCATACAGGGGGCGCGGGAGTTCTTC. Protein sequence: CASSIQGAREFF. V is TRBV2 and J is TRBJ2-1; 9 nucleotides agree with TRBD1. This CDR3 has 12 residues. With V trimmed by 6 bases and J by 14 bases, 8 bases remained unmatched. Germline lookup yields CDR1 SNHLY and CDR2 FYNNEI.

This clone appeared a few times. The chain's CDR3 is CASSENSLHNEQFF. The CDR3 bases are TGTGCCAGCAGTGAAAACAGTCTACACAATGAGCAGTTCTTC. V is TRBV6-1 and J is TRBJ2-1; no definite D call. Germline assignment: CDR1 MNHNS and CDR2 SASEGT. This CDR3 region has 14 residues. Trimming left V 2 bases short and J 5 bases short, with 10 bases between.

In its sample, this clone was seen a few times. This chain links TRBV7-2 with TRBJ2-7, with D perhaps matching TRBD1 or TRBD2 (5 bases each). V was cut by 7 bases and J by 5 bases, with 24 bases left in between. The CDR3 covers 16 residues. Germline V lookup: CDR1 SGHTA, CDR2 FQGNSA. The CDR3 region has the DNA TGTGCCAGCATACCCCCGGTTGCGACGGGGCGGGACGAGCAGTACGTC. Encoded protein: CASIPPVATGRDEQYV.

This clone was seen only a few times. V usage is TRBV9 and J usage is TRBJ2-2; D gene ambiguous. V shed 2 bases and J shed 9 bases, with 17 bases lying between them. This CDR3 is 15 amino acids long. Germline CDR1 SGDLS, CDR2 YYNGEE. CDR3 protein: CASSVGSPVPRELFF. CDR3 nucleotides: TGTGCCAGCAGCGTTGGAAGTCCGGTCCCGCGGGAGCTGTTTTTT.

CDR3 amino acids: CASSDIMDRRSSYEQYV. In DNA form, the CDR3 reads TGTGCCAGCAGCGACATAATGGACAGGAGGAGCTCCTACGAGCAGTACGTC. The rearrangement uses TRBV2 and TRBJ2-7; 7 nucleotides match TRBD1. This CDR3 comprises 17 residues. Per germline, CDR1 SNHLY and CDR2 FYNNEI. Trimming cost V 6 bases and J 0 bases; bases outside gene matches: 14.

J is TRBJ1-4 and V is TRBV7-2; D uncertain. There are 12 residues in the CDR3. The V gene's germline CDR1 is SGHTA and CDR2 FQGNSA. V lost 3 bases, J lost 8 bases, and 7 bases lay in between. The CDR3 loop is CASSFFGEKLFF. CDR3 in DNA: TGTGCCAGCAGCTTTTTTGGGGAAAAACTGTTTTTT.

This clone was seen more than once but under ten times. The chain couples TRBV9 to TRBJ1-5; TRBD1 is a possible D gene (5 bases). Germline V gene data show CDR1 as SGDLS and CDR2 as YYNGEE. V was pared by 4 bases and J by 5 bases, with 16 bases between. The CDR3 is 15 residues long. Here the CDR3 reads CASSRLGGRDQPQHF. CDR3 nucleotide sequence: TGTGCCAGCAGCCGTCTCGGGGGACGGGATCAGCCCCAGCATTTT.

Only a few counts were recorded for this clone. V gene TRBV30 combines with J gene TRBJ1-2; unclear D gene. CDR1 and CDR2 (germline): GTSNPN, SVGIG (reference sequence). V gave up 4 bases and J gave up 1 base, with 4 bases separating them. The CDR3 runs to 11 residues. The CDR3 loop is CAWTRNYGYTF. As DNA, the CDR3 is TGTGCCTGGACTCGTAACTATGGCTACACCTTC.

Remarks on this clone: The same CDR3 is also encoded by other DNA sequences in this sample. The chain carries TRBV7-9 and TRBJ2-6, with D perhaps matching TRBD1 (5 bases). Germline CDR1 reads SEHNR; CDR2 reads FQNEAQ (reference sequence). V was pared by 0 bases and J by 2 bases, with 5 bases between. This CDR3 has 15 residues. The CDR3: CASSLAGAGANVLTF. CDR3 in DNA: TGTGCCAGCAGCTTAGCAGGGGCTGGGGCCAACGTCCTGACTTTC.

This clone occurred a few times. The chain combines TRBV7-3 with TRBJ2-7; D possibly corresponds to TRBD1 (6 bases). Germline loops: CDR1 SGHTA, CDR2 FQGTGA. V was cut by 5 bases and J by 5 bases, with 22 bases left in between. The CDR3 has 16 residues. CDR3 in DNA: TGTGCCAGCAGCCCCACGCCCTCGACAGGCAGGGACGAGCAGTACTTC. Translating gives CASSPTPSTGRDEQYF.

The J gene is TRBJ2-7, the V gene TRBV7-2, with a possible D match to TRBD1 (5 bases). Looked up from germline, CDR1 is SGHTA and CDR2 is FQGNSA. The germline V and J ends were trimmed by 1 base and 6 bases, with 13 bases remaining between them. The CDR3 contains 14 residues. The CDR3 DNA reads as TGTGCCAGCAGCTTAGAGGCAGGGCTGGGCGAGCAGTACGTC. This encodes CASSLEAGLGEQYV.

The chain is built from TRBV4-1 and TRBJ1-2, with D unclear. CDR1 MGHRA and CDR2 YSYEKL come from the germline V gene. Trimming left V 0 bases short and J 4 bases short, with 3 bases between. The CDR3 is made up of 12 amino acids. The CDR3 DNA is TGCGCCAGCAGCCAAGAAGTCTATGGCTACACCTTC. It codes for CASSQEVYGYTF.

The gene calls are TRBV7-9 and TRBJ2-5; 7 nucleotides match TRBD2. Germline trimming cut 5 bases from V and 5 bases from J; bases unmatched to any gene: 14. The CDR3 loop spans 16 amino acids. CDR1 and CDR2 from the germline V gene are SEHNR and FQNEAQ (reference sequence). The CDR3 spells CASSPAARELGETQYF. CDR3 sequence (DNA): TGTGCCAGCAGCCCAGCCGCGCGGGAGCTGGGGGAGACCCAGTACTTC.

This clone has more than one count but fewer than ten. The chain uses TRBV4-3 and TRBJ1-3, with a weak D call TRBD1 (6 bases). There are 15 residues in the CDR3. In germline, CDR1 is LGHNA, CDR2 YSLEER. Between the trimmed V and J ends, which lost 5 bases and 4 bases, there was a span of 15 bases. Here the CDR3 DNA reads TGCGCCAGCAGCTCCCAACAGGGATGGGGAAACACCATATATTTT. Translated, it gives CASSSQQGWGNTIYF.

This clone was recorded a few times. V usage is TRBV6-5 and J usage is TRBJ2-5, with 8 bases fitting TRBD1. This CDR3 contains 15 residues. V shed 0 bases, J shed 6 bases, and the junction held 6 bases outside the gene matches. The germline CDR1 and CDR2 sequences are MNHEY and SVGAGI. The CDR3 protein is CASSYSHRGRQTQYF. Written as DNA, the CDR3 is TGTGCCAGCAGTTACTCCCACAGGGGGAGGCAGACCCAGTACTTC.

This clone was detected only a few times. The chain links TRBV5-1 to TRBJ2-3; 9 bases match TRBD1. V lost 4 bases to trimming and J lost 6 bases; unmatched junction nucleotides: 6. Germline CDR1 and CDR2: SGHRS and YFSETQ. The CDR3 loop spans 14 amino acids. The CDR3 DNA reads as TGCGCCAGCAGCCAGGACAGGGGTGAGGATACGCAGTATTTT. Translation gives CASSQDRGEDTQYF.

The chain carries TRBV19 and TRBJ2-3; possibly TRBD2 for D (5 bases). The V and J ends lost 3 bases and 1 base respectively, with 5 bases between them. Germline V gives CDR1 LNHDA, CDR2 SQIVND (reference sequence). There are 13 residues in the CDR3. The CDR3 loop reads CASSISGTDTQYF. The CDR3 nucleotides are TGTGCCAGTAGTATTAGCGGCACAGATACGCAGTATTTT.